This T cell receptor (beta chain) came from a study of siplizumab effects on memory and regulatory T cells. Profiled with immunoSEQ multiplex PCR; TCRdb holds only in-frame clones, not every one. The sample has over 45,000 clones; just over 95% are singletons. Sequenced input: naive CD8+ T cells sorted from blood. The TCR was taken from a human donor in good health.

CDR3 sequence: CASSFVKGQPYPRGANVLTF. In DNA form, the CDR3 reads TGTGCCAGCAGTTTCGTTAAAGGACAGCCTTATCCACGAGGGGCCAACGTCCTGACTTTC. The chain employs TRBV28 and TRBJ2-6; D perhaps matches TRBD1 (6 bases). This CDR3 comprises 20 residues. V gave up 3 bases and J gave up 4 bases, with 25 bases separating them. Germline values: CDR1 MDHEN, CDR2 SYDVKM.